This T cell receptor (beta chain) was recorded in a study of T cells after yellow fever vaccination. This clonotype has ten or more counts. Its antigen is as yet unknown. V was cut by 7 bases and J by 2 bases, with 18 bases left in between. The CDR3 consists of 15 residues. The germline V gene has CDR1 SNHLY and CDR2 FYNNEI. General study results and limits: At around 95% for CD4 and 70% to 90% for CD8, most primary-vaccination clones showed up again after the booster.

A single record per CDR3 protein comes from TCRdb applying MiXCR to the 5' RACE reads. The top ten hold under 40% of the sample, which has about 130,000 distinct CDR3 sequences, around 9.8% seen once. The sequence came from a man aged 18 to 35 who received the YFV17D yellow fever vaccine. The chain uses TRBV2 and TRBJ2-7; tentative D call: TRBD2 (7 bases). Sequencing was performed on CD8+ T cells sorted from PBMCs, taken on the day of the yellow fever booster vaccination. The CDR3 is CASTPRGGGAYEQYF. The CDR3, as DNA: TGTGCCAGCACCCCAAGGGGAGGGGGGGCCTACGAGCAGTACTTC.